What follows are 20 T cell receptor beta chains derived from one specimen sequenced in a study of identical twins. TCRdb reprocessed the 5' RACE reads via MiXCR and lists one record per CDR3 protein. The table records around 1.7 million distinct CDR3 sequences, around a third of them present only once. The sequencing sample was made of cord blood. The receptor source for this set is a newborn girl in good health.

The chain recombines TRBV20-1 with TRBJ2-5; 11 nucleotides line up with TRBD2. CDR1 DFQATT and CDR2 SNEGSKA come from the germline V gene (reference sequence). V shed 1 base and J 2 bases; nucleotides not matched to a gene: 6. The CDR3 length is 16 residues. CDR3 sequence: CSARGGTSGLQETQYF. The DNA of the CDR3 is TGCAGTGCTAGAGGTGGGACTAGCGGCCTACAAGAGACCCAGTACTTC.

J is TRBJ1-2 and V is TRBV20-1; no clear D. The CDR3 is 13 amino acids. Per germline, CDR1 DFQATT and CDR2 SNEGSKA (reference sequence). V was pared by 1 base and J by 2 bases, with 8 bases between. Here the CDR3 DNA reads TGCAGTGCTAGAGCGGTCACCAACTATGGCTACACCTTC. Its translation is CSARAVTNYGYTF.

This clonotype has just a few counts. This chain joins TRBV4-2 and TRBJ2-1; 9 bases match TRBD2. V dropped 1 base and J dropped 8; count of bases not matched to a gene: 9. Germline V lookup: CDR1 LGHNA, CDR2 YNFKEQ. The CDR3 runs 16 residues. The CDR3 DNA is TGTGCCAGCAGCCAAGTTATAGCGGGAGTTAGCGATGAGCAGTTCTTC. It translates to CASSQVIAGVSDEQFF.

This clonotype has only a few counts. Relative to the germline gene, one junction end is altered; a read error may explain this. This chain uses TRBV2 with TRBJ2-1; 11 bases are a match to TRBD2. This CDR3 is built from 15 residues. Germline assignment: CDR1 SNHLY and CDR2 FYNNEI. This CDR3 is CASREGTSGYNEQFF. The DNA for the CDR3 is TGTGCCAGCAGGGAAGGGACTAGCGGTTACAATGAGCAGTTCTTC.

The V call is TRBV24-1, the J call TRBJ2-1; 11 bases map to TRBD2. The ends lost 2 bases at V and 0 bases at J; junction bases unmatched: 11. Germline CDR1 and CDR2: KGHDR and SFDVKD. The CDR3 is 20 amino acids. CDR3 region: CATSDSITSGGLNSYNEQFF. CDR3 DNA: TGTGCCACCAGTGATTCCATAACTAGCGGGGGCCTCAACTCCTACAATGAGCAGTTCTTC.

V usage is TRBV7-2 and J usage is TRBJ2-7; no clear D gene. Deletions cut 5 bases from V and 7 bases from J, with 15 bases between. CDR3 size: 13 residues. Germline loops: CDR1 SGHTA, CDR2 FQGNSA. The DNA for the CDR3 is TGTGCCAGCAGCCAATCTATCACGGCTGAGCAGTACTTC. It yields the protein CASSQSITAEQYF.

This clonotype was detected many times. Mismatch with germline at one junction end may stem from a read error. The CDR3 DNA sequence: TGTGCCAGCAGCCGACTAGCGGGGGCCTACAATGAGCAGTTCTTC. This codes for CASSRLAGAYNEQFF. V usage is TRBV4-1 and J usage is TRBJ2-1, with 12 bases lining up with TRBD2. From germline, CDR1 is MGHRA and CDR2 YSYEKL. This CDR3 comprises 15 residues.

This sequence joins TRBV6-6 and TRBJ2-1; D is unclear. The germline V and J ends were trimmed by 4 bases and 9 bases, with 16 bases remaining between them. This CDR3 contains 14 residues. Germline V gene sequence: CDR1 MNHNY, CDR2 SVGAGI (reference sequence). The CDR3 DNA reads TGTGCCAGCAGTTTAGACCTCCGGCGAAGTGAGCAGTTCTTC. It codes for CASSLDLRRSEQFF.

This clonotype was picked up many times. The chain links TRBV5-1 to TRBJ2-3, with TRBD2 identical over 7 bases. CDR1 SGHRS and CDR2 YFSETQ come from the germline V gene. There are 22 residues in the CDR3. J gave up 4 bases and V 0 bases, and 26 bases lay outside the gene matches. The CDR3 DNA reads TGCGCCAGCAGCTTGGCCAGCCCAATAGCGGGCACAGTATTCTTAGTGGCAGATACGCAGTATTTT. Amino acids: CASSLASPIAGTVFLVADTQYF.

This clonotype showed up just a few times. This sequence joins TRBV6-5 and TRBJ2-7; TRBD1 matches 10 bases. Trimming took 7 bases from V and 3 from J; bases not matched to a gene: 3. Germline values: CDR1 MNHEY, CDR2 SVGAGI. The CDR3 has 13 amino acids. The chain's CDR3 is CASKGDRGYEQYF. The DNA for the CDR3 is TGTGCCAGCAAGGGGGACAGGGGCTACGAGCAGTACTTC.

Comment on this clonotype: One end of the junction fails to match germline, which may point to a read error. CDR3 sequence reads: CASSQFGFQPQHF. The CDR3 DNA reads as TGTGCCAGCAGTCAATTCGGTTTTCAGCCCCAGCATTTT. This rearrangement joins TRBV16 to TRBJ1-5; D not certain. The CDR3 length is 13 residues. The germline V gene encodes CDR1 KGHSY and CDR2 FQNENV.

V is TRBV5-8 and J is TRBJ1-1, with D unclear. The CDR3 spans 14 residues. CDR1 SGHTS and CDR2 YDEGEE come from the germline V gene. V dropped 1 base and J dropped 2 bases, with 9 bases sitting between them. CDR3 sequence (DNA): TGTGCCAGCAGCTTGCGGGCGATCAACACTGAAGCTTTCTTT. This codes for CASSLRAINTEAFF.

This clonotype was found a few times. The gene calls are TRBV5-1 and TRBJ2-1, with D possibly TRBD1 on 6 matching bases. Germline CDR1 SGHRS, CDR2 YFSETQ. This CDR3 has 14 residues. Trimming removed 0 bases from V and 9 bases from J, with 13 bases in between. The DNA for the CDR3 is TGCGCCAGCAGCTTGGGGGGACAAATCAGTGAGCAGTTCTTC. Its protein product is CASSLGGQISEQFF.

This clonotype has more than one count but fewer than ten. The chain combines TRBV3-1 with TRBJ1-2; D call uncertain. Trimming pared 9 bases from V and 4 bases from J, leaving 21 bases between. The CDR3 is made up of 15 amino acids. CDR1 is LGHDT, CDR2 YNNKEL, per germline (reference sequence). CDR3 sequence (DNA): TGTGCCAGTGGCCCTGCGGGCAGGAACAGCTATGGCTACACCTTC. Its protein product is CASGPAGRNSYGYTF.

The chain joins TRBV20-1 to TRBJ2-7; 7 bases fit TRBD1. V shed 8 bases, J shed 2 bases, and the junction held 6 bases outside the gene matches. The CDR3 has 12 residues. Germline-derived CDR1 and CDR2 are DFQATT and SNEGSKA (reference sequence). The CDR3 nucleotides are TGCAGTTCCCGACAGGGACCCTACGAGCAGTACTTC. Translated: CSSRQGPYEQYF.

The J gene is TRBJ2-1, the V gene TRBV12-3 or TRBV12-4; 9 positions match TRBD2. V lost 2 bases and J lost 12; bases outside the gene matches: 8. The CDR3 is 14 residues long. In DNA, the CDR3 is TGTGCCAGCAGTTTAAGACTAGCGGAGTTCGGGCAGTTCTTC. It yields the protein CASSLRLAEFGQFF.

The gene calls are TRBV9 and TRBJ2-7; D assignment may be TRBD1 or TRBD2 (5 bases each). This CDR3 is 15 amino acids long. Trimming removed 3 bases from V and 2 bases from J, with 15 bases in between. Germline-derived CDR1 and CDR2 are SGDLS and YYNGEE. CDR3 region: CASSAWGDSTYEQYF. The CDR3 DNA is TGTGCCAGCAGCGCATGGGGAGACAGTACCTACGAGCAGTACTTC. The variable domain in full, with the rest retrieved from reference TRBV9 and TRBJ2-7, is DSGVTQTPKHLITATGQRVTLRCSPRSGDLSVYWYQQSLDQGLQFLIQYYNGEERAKGNILERFSAQQFPDLHSELNLSSLELGDSALYFCASSAWGDSTYEQYFGPGTRLTVT.

Comment on this clonotype: This may be a read error, as it is one base from a much larger clone. V usage is TRBV3-1 and J usage is TRBJ2-5, with 8 bases fitting TRBD2. Near its end, the DNA agrees better with TRBJ2-1, so the J call may be wrong. This CDR3 spans 15 amino acids. The germline V gene has CDR1 LGHDT and CDR2 YNNKEL (reference sequence). CDR3 in DNA: TGTGCCAGCAGCCAGCCTAGCGGGTTACAAGAGACCCAGTTCTTC. As protein: CASSQPSGLQETQFF.

This clonotype was seen only a few times. V gene TRBV5-5 combines with J gene TRBJ1-2; TRBD1 agrees at 8 bases. V lost 3 bases to trimming and J lost 4 bases; unmatched junction nucleotides: 8. Germline V gene sequence: CDR1 SGHKS, CDR2 YYEKEE (reference sequence). The CDR3 loop spans 15 amino acids. CDR3 residues: CASSSRDRLIYGYTF. The CDR3 nucleotides read TGTGCCAGCAGCTCCCGGGACAGGCTAATCTATGGCTACACCTTC.

This clonotype was seen a few times. The V gene is TRBV3-1, the J gene TRBJ1-1; tentatively, D is TRBD1 (6 bases). The CDR3 is made up of 14 amino acids. V lost 4 bases and J lost 1, with 10 bases in between. Germline CDR1 and CDR2: LGHDT and YNNKEL (reference sequence). CDR3: CASSLRQANTEAFF. The CDR3 region has the DNA TGTGCCAGCAGCCTACGACAGGCGAACACTGAAGCTTTCTTT.